Following are 31 T cell receptor beta chains from one sample sequenced in a study of spatial heterogeneity in lung cancer (dated by TCRdb to the late 2010s). Broad study findings and their caveats: The tumor nonsynonymous mutation count correlated with the number of expanded alpha and beta TCRs within the tumor.

Receptor libraries were prepared by 5' RACE. Sequencing used a NextSeq 500. Clones were called with MiXCR by TCRdb after fastp trimmed the public reads at Q25, and only in-frame beta chains were retained. CDR3 protein sequences are deduplicated, and each keeps its most common genes and DNA. In this sample the table shows about 5,100 distinct CDR3 sequences, 6.5% to 8.5% of which occur a single time. Of the sample, 15% to 20% is held by the ten largest clones. This specimen's time point label, per the study, means: sample taken at primary tumor resection. Which antigens these TCRs recognize remains unknown. The material was lung tumor tissue, obtained at surgery. The receptor source for this set is a female donor with early-stage non-small cell lung cancer.

This clonotype rates as medium-sized. This chain uses TRBV11-2 with TRBJ1-3; weak D call: TRBD1 (5 bases). Trimming shortened V by 4 bases and J by 0 bases, and 16 bases separated the two germline ends. CDR3 length equals 17 residues. CDR1 and CDR2 (germline): SGHAT, FQNNGV. The CDR3 loop reads CASSWGPGGLSGNTIYF. CDR3 nucleotide sequence: TGTGCCAGCAGCTGGGGACCTGGAGGGCTCTCTGGAAACACCATATATTTT.

Ten or more counts support this clonotype. The genes are TRBV20-1 and TRBJ1-6; TRBD1 matches at 8 bases. CDR1 and CDR2 from the germline V gene are DFQATT and SNEGSKA (reference sequence). J lost 9 bases, V lost 6 bases, and 16 bases had no gene match. The CDR3 length is 16 residues. CDR3 loop: CSALTAGGKEISPLHF. DNA of the CDR3: TGCAGTGCCCTTACCGCAGGGGGCAAGGAAATTTCACCCCTCCACTTT.

In its sample, this clonotype ranks as medium-sized. The rearrangement joins TRBV6-7 to TRBJ1-2; 8 nucleotides agree with TRBD1. TRBV6-7 is an open reading frame, and its role is uncertain. CDR3 length equals 14 residues. Losses at the gene ends were 2 bases for V and 3 bases for J; bases not matched to a gene: 2. For the CDR3, the DNA is TGTGCCAGCAGTTACCCGGGACAGGACTATGGCTACACCTTC. It translates to CASSYPGQDYGYTF.

The chain couples TRBV6-2 or TRBV6-3 to TRBJ2-4; weak D call: TRBD2 (6 bases). Germline V lookup: CDR1 MNHEY, CDR2 SVGEGT. This CDR3 contains 16 residues. V lost 2 bases to trimming and J lost 0 bases, with 11 bases between them. This chain's CDR3 is CASSYRSGLAKNIQYF. The CDR3 DNA reads as TGTGCCAGCAGTTACCGTAGCGGTCTAGCCAAAAACATTCAGTACTTC.

At least ten counts were recorded for this clonotype. V is TRBV28 and J is TRBJ2-5; 7 bases are shared with TRBD1. CDR3 size: 12 residues. From germline, CDR1 is MDHEN and CDR2 SYDVKM. With 8 bases clipped from V and 6 bases from J, the junction kept 6 bases outside the gene matches. The CDR3 loop reads CASSTGVKTQYF. The CDR3 coding sequence is TGTGCCAGCTCAACAGGGGTAAAGACCCAGTACTTC.

The sample holds many counts of this clonotype. The chain is built from TRBV7-2 and TRBJ2-3; 7 nucleotides agree with TRBD1. This CDR3 contains 15 residues. Germline CDR1 is SGHTA and CDR2 is FQGNSA. The V segment lost 1 base and the J segment 4 bases; nucleotides outside the gene matches: 5. CDR3 DNA sequence: TGTGCCAGCAGCTTAGGGGGCCAGGGGGCAGATACGCAGTATTTT. This encodes CASSLGGQGADTQYF.

This clonotype has only a few counts. The chain recombines TRBV6-1 with TRBJ1-2; D uncertain. Trimming removed 4 bases at V and 5 bases at J, with 11 bases between. The germline V gene has CDR1 MNHNS and CDR2 SASEGT. The CDR3 loop spans 13 amino acids. The CDR3 DNA reads as TGTGCCAGCAGTGGGACCGGCCAGTATGGCTACACCTTC. This sequence encodes CASSGTGQYGYTF.

This clonotype was seen a handful of times. The J gene is TRBJ1-1, the V gene TRBV4-2; 10 bases align to TRBD1. The CDR3 has 15 amino acids. From germline, CDR1 is LGHNA and CDR2 YNFKEQ. The V and J ends lost 3 bases and 4 bases, in that order; junction bases with no gene match: 5. The CDR3 spells CASSQETGGFTEAFF. In DNA form, the CDR3 reads TGTGCCAGCAGCCAGGAGACAGGGGGCTTCACTGAAGCTTTCTTT.

This clonotype is large in the sample. The chain couples TRBV7-2 to TRBJ2-5, with D uncertain. The CDR3 has 11 amino acids. Deletions cut 5 bases from V and 9 bases from J, with 10 bases between. Germline CDR1 reads SGHTA; CDR2 reads FQGNSA. The CDR3 protein is CASSVTEPQYF. The DNA of the CDR3 is TGTGCCAGCAGCGTTACCGAGCCCCAGTACTTC.

This clonotype ranks as medium-sized (0.01 to 0.1%). This sequence joins TRBV18 and TRBJ1-3, with 10 nucleotides matching TRBD1. This CDR3 is built from 17 residues. V trimming: 3 bases; J trimming: 2 bases; junction bases outside the gene matches: 7. Germline V CDR1 and CDR2: KGHSH, LQKENI. CDR3 DNA: TGTGCCAGCTCACCGGGACAGGGGAAGATACCTGGAAACACCATATATTTT. This encodes CASSPGQGKIPGNTIYF.

This clonotype was found many times. This chain uses TRBV5-1 with TRBJ2-3; TRBD2 matches at 9 bases. The CDR3 sequence is 16 residues long. The germline CDR1 and CDR2 sequences are SGHRS and YFSETQ. The trim removed 0 bases at V and 4 bases at J, leaving 6 bases unmatched. In nucleotides, the CDR3 is TGCGCCAGCAGCTTGGGTATAGCGGGAGAGGCAGATACGCAGTATTTT. Translated, it gives CASSLGIAGEADTQYF.

In this sample, this clonotype turned up a few times. V is TRBV13 and J is TRBJ1-5; TRBD1 aligns across 9 bases. Trimming cost V 5 bases and J 7 bases; bases outside gene matches: 6. The CDR3 totals 14 residues. The germline CDR1 and CDR2 sequences are PRHDT and FYEKMQ (reference sequence). CDR3 sequence reads: CASSPLDRGQPQHF. The CDR3, as DNA: TGTGCCAGCAGCCCCCTCGACAGGGGGCAGCCCCAGCATTTT.

This clonotype is classed as medium-sized (0.01 to 0.1%). Sequence at one end of the junction differs from germline and may be a read error. The CDR3 is CASSPLAGGEQYF. For the CDR3, the DNA is TGTGCCAGCTCGCCACTAGCGGGAGGCGAGCAGTACTTC. The chain has TRBV18 and TRBJ2-7; the match to TRBD2 covers 12 bases. The germline gives CDR1 KGHSH, CDR2 LQKENI. The CDR3 totals 13 residues.

This clonotype was found a few times. The chain has TRBV7-2 and TRBJ2-1; no clear D. The CDR3 has 13 residues. V was shortened by 2 bases and J by 9 bases, with 11 bases between the two germline ends. The germline CDR1 and CDR2 sequences are SGHTA and FQGNSA. This CDR3 is CASSLQWGSEQFF. The CDR3 DNA is TGTGCCAGCAGCTTACAGTGGGGAAGTGAGCAGTTCTTC.

The sample holds many counts of this clonotype. This chain uses TRBV29-1 with TRBJ2-2; no clear D. This CDR3 region has 13 residues. V lost 3 bases, J lost 5 bases, and 10 bases lay in between. Germline V gene sequence: CDR1 SQVTM, CDR2 ANQGSEA. The CDR3 DNA reads as TGCAGCGTTGACTCGGAAAGAACCGGGGAGCTGTTTTTT. Translating it yields CSVDSERTGELFF.

This clonotype is medium-sized (0.01 to 0.1%) by share. This chain joins TRBV7-2 and TRBJ2-1, with TRBD2 matching over 11 bases. Germline V gene sequence: CDR1 SGHTA, CDR2 FQGNSA. Trimming at V came to 4 bases and at J to 10 bases, leaving 3 bases not matched to a gene. CDR3 length equals 13 residues. The CDR3 protein is CASSSRLAGEQFF. CDR3 nucleotide sequence: TGTGCCAGCAGCTCTAGACTAGCGGGAGAGCAGTTCTTC.

The chain is built from TRBV5-1 and TRBJ1-1; weak D call: TRBD1 (6 bases). Looked up from germline, CDR1 is SGHRS and CDR2 is YFSETQ. The CDR3 loop spans 14 amino acids. Trimming pared 2 bases from V and 1 base from J, leaving 9 bases between. In DNA form, the CDR3 reads TGCGCCAGCAGCTTATTGACAGGGAACACTGAAGCTTTCTTT. Translation: CASSLLTGNTEAFF.

The chain has TRBV9 and TRBJ1-1, with D uncertain. The CDR3 has 14 amino acids. Germline lookup yields CDR1 SGDLS and CDR2 YYNGEE. The V gene lost 1 base and the J gene lost 0 bases, with 7 bases spanning the gap. CDR3 residues: CASSVITVNTEAFF. The CDR3 region has the DNA TGTGCCAGCAGCGTAATAACGGTGAACACTGAAGCTTTCTTT. Full variable domain (outside the CDR3, taken from reference TRBV9 and TRBJ1-1): DSGVTQTPKHLITATGQRVTLRCSPRSGDLSVYWYQQSLDQGLQFLIQYYNGEERAKGNILERFSAQQFPDLHSELNLSSLELGDSALYFCASSVITVNTEAFFGQGTRLTVV.

This clonotype ranks as medium-sized. The rearrangement joins TRBV7-2 to TRBJ2-5; no definite D call. The CDR3 sequence is 14 residues long. V lost 1 base and J lost 3, with 9 bases in between. Germline V CDR1 and CDR2: SGHTA, FQGNSA. The CDR3 is CASSLDTVEETQYF. CDR3 bases: TGTGCCAGCAGCTTAGATACGGTGGAAGAGACCCAGTACTTC.

This clonotype was detected many times. This chain uses TRBV19 with TRBJ1-5; D possibly corresponds to TRBD1 (5 bases). Germline V gene data show CDR1 as LNHDA and CDR2 as SQIVND (reference sequence). The CDR3 has 15 amino acids. The V end lost 3 bases, the J end lost 2 bases, and 11 bases lay between the germline ends. CDR3 residues: CASSIGQGGNQPQHF. CDR3 in DNA: TGTGCCAGTAGTATTGGCCAGGGTGGCAATCAGCCCCAGCATTTT.

In its sample, this clonotype was seen a few times. V and J are TRBV12-3 or TRBV12-4 and TRBJ1-2; D remains unclear. V lost 5 bases to trimming and J lost 3 bases, with 4 bases between them. The CDR3 is made up of 11 amino acids. In DNA, the CDR3 is TGTGCCAGCAGTCTGGACTATGGCTACACCTTC. Its protein product is CASSLDYGYTF.

This clonotype was detected a few times. This rearrangement joins TRBV7-2 to TRBJ2-1; 12 bases map to TRBD2. The J segment lost 5 bases and the V segment lost 6 bases, leaving 5 bases of the junction unmatched. The CDR3 spans 15 residues. CDR1 SGHTA and CDR2 FQGNSA come from the germline V gene. CDR3 loop: CASRLLAGGHNEQFF. Here the CDR3 DNA reads TGTGCCAGCAGGTTACTAGCGGGGGGCCACAATGAGCAGTTCTTC.

This clonotype is labeled medium-sized (0.01 to 0.1%). This chain uses TRBV4-1 with TRBJ1-2, with D uncertain. The CDR3 covers 13 residues. From germline, CDR1 is MGHRA and CDR2 YSYEKL. V was pared by 0 bases and J by 13 bases, with 15 bases between. The CDR3 region is CASSQDRAGYTTF. The CDR3 DNA follows: TGCGCCAGCAGCCAAGATCGTGCAGGTTATACCACCTTC.

This clonotype is classed as medium-sized. The chain links TRBV6-2 or TRBV6-3 to TRBJ1-1; D not certain. CDR1 and CDR2 from the germline V gene are MNHEY and SVGEGT. This CDR3 spans 15 amino acids. The V end lost 0 bases, the J end lost 2 bases, and 10 bases lay between the germline ends. The CDR3 protein is CASSYSERDNTEAFF. CDR3 bases: TGTGCCAGCAGTTACTCTGAAAGGGATAACACTGAAGCTTTCTTT.

The genes are TRBV7-9 and TRBJ1-1; D is perhaps TRBD1 (5 bases). From germline, CDR1 is SEHNR and CDR2 FQNEAQ (reference sequence). With 5 bases removed from V and 1 base from J, the gap between germline ends came to 8 bases. The CDR3 is made up of 13 amino acids. The CDR3 nucleotides read TGTGCCAGCAGCCCGACAGCGAACACTGAAGCTTTCTTT. This codes for CASSPTANTEAFF.

This clonotype was detected ten times or more. The V gene is TRBV19, the J gene TRBJ2-3, with D tentatively TRBD2 (5 bases). The germline V gene has CDR1 LNHDA and CDR2 SQIVND (reference sequence). The V gene lost 6 bases and the J gene lost 2 bases, with 9 bases spanning the gap. There are 13 residues in the CDR3. The CDR3 bases are TGTGCCAGTAGCCCCCGGGACACAGATACGCAGTATTTT. Protein: CASSPRDTDTQYF. Complete variable domain (other parts from reference TRBV19 and TRBJ2-3): DGGITQSPKYLFRKEGQNVTLSCEQNLNHDAMYWYRQDPGQGLRLIYYSQIVNDFQKGDIAEGYSVSREKKESFPLTVTSAQKNPTAFYLCASSPRDTDTQYFGPGTRLTVL.

This clonotype was seen ten or more times. The V gene is TRBV11-2, the J gene TRBJ2-5, with 9 bases aligning to TRBD2. Germline CDR1 and CDR2: SGHAT and FQNNGV. Trimming took 5 bases from V and 6 from J; bases not matched to a gene: 13. The CDR3 is made up of 16 amino acids. The DNA of the CDR3 is TGTGCCAGCAGCCCCCGGGGTAGCGGGAGTCTAAAGACCCAGTACTTC. The encoded protein is CASSPRGSGSLKTQYF.

Ten or more counts support this clonotype. J is TRBJ2-3 and V is TRBV7-8; D may be TRBD1 (6 bases). Per germline, CDR1 SGHVS and CDR2 FQNEAQ. V was clipped by 5 bases and J by 2 bases, with 17 bases between them. This CDR3 has 16 residues. In nucleotides, the CDR3 is TGTGCCAGCAGCCGACACCAGGGGTCCCACACAGATACGCAGTATTTT. Translation: CASSRHQGSHTDTQYF.

In its sample, this clonotype ranks as medium-sized (0.01 to 0.1%). The rearrangement uses TRBV20-1 and TRBJ2-2, with D maybe TRBD2 (5 bases). Germline V gives CDR1 DFQATT, CDR2 SNEGSKA (reference sequence). The CDR3 runs to 13 residues. The ends were cut back, 3 bases at V and 6 bases at J, with 11 bases in the middle. DNA of the CDR3: TGCAGTGCTAGGTTCAGAGCGGCCGGGGAGCTGTTTTTT. This encodes CSARFRAAGELFF.

This chain uses TRBV11-2 with TRBJ1-1, with D unresolved. This CDR3 comprises 11 residues. V was clipped by 5 bases and J by 5 bases, with 6 bases between them. Germline values: CDR1 SGHAT, CDR2 FQNNGV. The CDR3 region has the DNA TGTGCCAGCAGCGCGTGGACTGAAGCTTTCTTT. Translating it yields CASSAWTEAFF. The full variable domain, in which reference TRBV11-2 and TRBJ1-1 provide the parts outside the CDR3, is EAGVAQSPRYKIIEKRQSVAFWCNPISGHATLYWYQQILGQGPKLLIQFQNNGVVDDSQLPKDRFSAERLKGVDSTLKIQPAKLEDSAVYLCASSAWTEAFFGQGTRLTVV.

There are many counts of this clonotype. Written as DNA, the CDR3 is TGTGCCACCAGCCCAGGGTTTGGGGGCCAAGAGACCCAGTACTTC. Translating it yields CATSPGFGGQETQYF. The V gene is TRBV24-1, the J gene TRBJ2-5, with D perhaps matching TRBD1 or TRBD2 (5 bases each). The CDR3 consists of 15 residues. Germline V gene lookup returns CDR1 KGHDR and CDR2 SFDVKD. V was pared by 7 bases and J by 1 base, with 15 bases between.